This TCR beta chain is from a study of T cell changes during pregnancy in multiple sclerosis. This CDR3 comprises 15 residues. Germline lookup yields CDR1 SGHNT and CDR2 YENEEA. The V end was cut by 4 bases, the J end by 5 bases, with 18 bases between. Data came from immunoSEQ multiplex PCR; TCRdb stores just in-frame clones and leaves some out. The sample has about 31,000 clones, about nine tenths seen once. The sequence came from a female donor with multiple sclerosis, enrolled in a pregnancy study. The V gene is TRBV11-3, the J gene TRBJ2-7; D might be TRBD1 (5 bases). The starting material was CD8+ T cells from peripheral blood mononuclear cells, obtained in the first trimester of pregnancy. This CDR3 is CASSSVQGVTDEQYF. CDR3 bases: TGTGCCAGCAGCTCCGTCCAAGGGGTCACGGACGAGCAGTACTTC.